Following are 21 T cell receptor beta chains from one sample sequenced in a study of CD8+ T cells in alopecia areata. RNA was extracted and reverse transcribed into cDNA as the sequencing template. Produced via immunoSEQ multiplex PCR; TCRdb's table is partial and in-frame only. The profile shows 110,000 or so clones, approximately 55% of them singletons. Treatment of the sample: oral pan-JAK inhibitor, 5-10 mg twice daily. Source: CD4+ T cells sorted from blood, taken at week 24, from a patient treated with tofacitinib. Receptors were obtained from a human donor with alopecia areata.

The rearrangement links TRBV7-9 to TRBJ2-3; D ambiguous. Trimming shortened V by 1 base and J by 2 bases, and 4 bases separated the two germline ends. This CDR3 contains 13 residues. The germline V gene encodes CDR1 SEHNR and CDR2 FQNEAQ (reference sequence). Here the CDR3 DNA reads TGTGCCAGCAGCTTAGGTTCCACAGATACGCAGTATTTT. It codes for CASSLGSTDTQYF.

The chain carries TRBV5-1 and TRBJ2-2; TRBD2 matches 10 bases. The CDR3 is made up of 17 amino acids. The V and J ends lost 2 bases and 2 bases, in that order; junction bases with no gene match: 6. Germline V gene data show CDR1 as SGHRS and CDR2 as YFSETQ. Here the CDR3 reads CASSFYRTSGNTGELFF. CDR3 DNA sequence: TGCGCCAGCAGCTTTTATAGGACTAGCGGTAACACCGGGGAGCTGTTTTTT.

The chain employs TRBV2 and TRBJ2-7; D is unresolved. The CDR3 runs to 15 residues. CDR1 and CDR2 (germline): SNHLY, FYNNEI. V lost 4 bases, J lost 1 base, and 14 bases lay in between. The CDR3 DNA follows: TGTGCCAGCAGTGCCCGACGGCAGGCTTCCTACGAGCAGTACTTC. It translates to CASSARRQASYEQYF.

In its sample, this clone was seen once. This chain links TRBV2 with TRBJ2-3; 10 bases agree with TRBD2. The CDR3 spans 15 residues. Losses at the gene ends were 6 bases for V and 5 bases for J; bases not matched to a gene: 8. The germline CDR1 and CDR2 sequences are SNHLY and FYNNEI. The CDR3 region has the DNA TGTGCCAGCAGGGAACTAGCGGGGAATGGAGATACGCAGTATTTT. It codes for CASRELAGNGDTQYF.

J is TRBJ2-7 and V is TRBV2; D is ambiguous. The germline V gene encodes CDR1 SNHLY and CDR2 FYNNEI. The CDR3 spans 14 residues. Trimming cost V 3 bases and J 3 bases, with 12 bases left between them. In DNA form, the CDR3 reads TGTGCCAGCAGTGACGGTAGATTAAGCTACGAGCAGTACTTC. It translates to CASSDGRLSYEQYF.

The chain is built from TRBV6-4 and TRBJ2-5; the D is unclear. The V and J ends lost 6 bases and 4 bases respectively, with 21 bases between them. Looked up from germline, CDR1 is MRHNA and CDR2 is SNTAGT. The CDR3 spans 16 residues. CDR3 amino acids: CASSPGRESGRETQYF. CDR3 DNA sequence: TGTGCCAGCAGCCCAGGAAGGGAAAGTGGTCGAGAGACCCAGTACTTC.

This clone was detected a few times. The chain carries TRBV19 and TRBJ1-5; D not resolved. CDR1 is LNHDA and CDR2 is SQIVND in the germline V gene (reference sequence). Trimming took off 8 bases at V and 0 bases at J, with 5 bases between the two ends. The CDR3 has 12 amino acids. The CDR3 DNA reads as TGTGCCAGTCGAAATAGCAATCAGCCCCAGCATTTT. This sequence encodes CASRNSNQPQHF.

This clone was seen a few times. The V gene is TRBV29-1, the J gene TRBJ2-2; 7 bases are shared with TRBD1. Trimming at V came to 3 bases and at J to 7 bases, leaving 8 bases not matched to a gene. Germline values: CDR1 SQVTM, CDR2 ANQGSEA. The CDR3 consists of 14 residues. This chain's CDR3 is CSVEIQRGHGELFF. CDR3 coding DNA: TGCAGCGTTGAGATTCAAAGGGGGCACGGGGAGCTGTTTTTT.

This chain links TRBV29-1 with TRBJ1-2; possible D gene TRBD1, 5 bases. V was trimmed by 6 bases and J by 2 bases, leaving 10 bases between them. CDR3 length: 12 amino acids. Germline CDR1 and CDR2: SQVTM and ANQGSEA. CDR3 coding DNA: TGCAGCGTGGTCACAGGAAACTATGGCTACACCTTC. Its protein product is CSVVTGNYGYTF.

The CDR3 sequence: CASSSSIRAFQETQYF. The CDR3 DNA follows: TGTGCCAGCAGCTCATCGATACGGGCCTTCCAAGAGACCCAGTACTTC. The J gene is TRBJ2-5, the V gene TRBV7-9; unclear D gene. The germline gives CDR1 SEHNR, CDR2 FQNEAQ (reference sequence). The CDR3 has 16 residues. V dropped 4 bases and J dropped 1 base, with 16 bases sitting between them.

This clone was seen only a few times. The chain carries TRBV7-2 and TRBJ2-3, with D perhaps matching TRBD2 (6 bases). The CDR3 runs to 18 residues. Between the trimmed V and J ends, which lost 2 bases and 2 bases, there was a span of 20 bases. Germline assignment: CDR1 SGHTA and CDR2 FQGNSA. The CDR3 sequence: CASSLIGLGRGPTDTQYF. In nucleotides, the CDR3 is TGTGCCAGCAGCTTAATCGGTTTGGGGCGGGGACCCACAGATACGCAGTATTTT.

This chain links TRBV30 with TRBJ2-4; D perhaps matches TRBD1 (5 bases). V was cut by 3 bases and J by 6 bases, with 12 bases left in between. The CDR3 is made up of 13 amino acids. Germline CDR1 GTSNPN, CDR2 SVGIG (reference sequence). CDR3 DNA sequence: TGTGCCTGGAGCGCGTCGCAGGGAAACATTCAGTACTTC. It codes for CAWSASQGNIQYF.

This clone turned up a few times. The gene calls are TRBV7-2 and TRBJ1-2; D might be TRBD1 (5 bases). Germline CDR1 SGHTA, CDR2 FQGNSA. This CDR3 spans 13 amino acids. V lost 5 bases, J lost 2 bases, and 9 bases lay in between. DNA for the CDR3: TGTGCCAGCAGCCCGGACAAGAACTATGGCTACACCTTC. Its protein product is CASSPDKNYGYTF.

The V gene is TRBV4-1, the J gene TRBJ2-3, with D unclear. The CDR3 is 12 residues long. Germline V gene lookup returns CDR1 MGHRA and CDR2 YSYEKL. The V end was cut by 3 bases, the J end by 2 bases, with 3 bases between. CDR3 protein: CASSQDTDTQYF. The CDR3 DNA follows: TGCGCCAGCAGCCAGGACACAGATACGCAGTATTTT.

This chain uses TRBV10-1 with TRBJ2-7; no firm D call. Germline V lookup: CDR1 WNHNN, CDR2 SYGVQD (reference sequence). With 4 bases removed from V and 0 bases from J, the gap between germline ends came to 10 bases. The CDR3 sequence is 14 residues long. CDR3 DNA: TGCGCCAGCAGTGGTGGGATGACCTCCTACGAGCAGTACTTC. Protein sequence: CASSGGMTSYEQYF.

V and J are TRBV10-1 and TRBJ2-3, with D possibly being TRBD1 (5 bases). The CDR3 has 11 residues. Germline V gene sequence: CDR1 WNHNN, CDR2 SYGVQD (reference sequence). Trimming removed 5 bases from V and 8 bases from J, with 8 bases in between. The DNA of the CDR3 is TGCGCCAGCAGTCAGGGAAGTACGCAGTATTTT. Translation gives CASSQGSTQYF.

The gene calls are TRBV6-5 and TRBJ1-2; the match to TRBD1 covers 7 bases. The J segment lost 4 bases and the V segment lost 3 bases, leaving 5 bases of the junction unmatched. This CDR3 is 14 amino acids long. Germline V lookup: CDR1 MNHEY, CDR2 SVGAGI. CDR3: CASSYYRGAYGYTF. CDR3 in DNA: TGTGCCAGCAGTTATTACAGGGGAGCCTATGGCTACACCTTC.

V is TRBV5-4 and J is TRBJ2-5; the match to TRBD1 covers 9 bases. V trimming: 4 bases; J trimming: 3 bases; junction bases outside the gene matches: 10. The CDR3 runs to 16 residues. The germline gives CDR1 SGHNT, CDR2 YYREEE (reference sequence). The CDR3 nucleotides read TGTGCCAGCAGCCGAGGGGGCTGGACAGGGGAAGAGACCCAGTACTTC. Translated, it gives CASSRGGWTGEETQYF. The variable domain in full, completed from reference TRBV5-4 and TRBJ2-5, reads ETGVTQSPTHLIKTRGQQVTLRCSSQSGHNTVSWYQQALGQGPQFIFQYYREEENGRGNFPPRFSGLQFPNYSSELNVNALELDDSALYLCASSRGGWTGEETQYFGPGTRLLVL.

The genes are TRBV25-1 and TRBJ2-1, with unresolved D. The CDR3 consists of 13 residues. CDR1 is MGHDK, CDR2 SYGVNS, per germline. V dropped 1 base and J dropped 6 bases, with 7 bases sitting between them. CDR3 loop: CASSELQVNEQFF. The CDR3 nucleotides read TGTGCCAGCAGTGAATTGCAGGTCAATGAGCAGTTCTTC. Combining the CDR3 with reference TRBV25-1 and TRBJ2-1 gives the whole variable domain EADIYQTPRYLVIGTGKKITLECSQTMGHDKMYWYQQDPGMELHLIHYSYGVNSTEKGDLSSESTVSRIRTEHFPLTLESARPSHTSQYLCASSELQVNEQFFGPGTRLTVL.

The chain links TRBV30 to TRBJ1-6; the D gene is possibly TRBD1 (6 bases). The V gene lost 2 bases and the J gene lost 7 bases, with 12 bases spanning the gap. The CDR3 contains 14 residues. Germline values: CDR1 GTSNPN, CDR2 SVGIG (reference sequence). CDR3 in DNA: TGTGCCTGGAGTTTCGAGACAGGCAATTCACCCCTCCACTTT. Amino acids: CAWSFETGNSPLHF.

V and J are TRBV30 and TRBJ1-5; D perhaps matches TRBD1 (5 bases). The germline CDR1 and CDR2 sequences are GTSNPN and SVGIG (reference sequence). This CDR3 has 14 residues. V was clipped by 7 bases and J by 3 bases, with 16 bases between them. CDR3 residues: CASAGGANNQPQHF. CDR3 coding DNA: TGTGCCTCCGCGGGAGGGGCGAACAATCAGCCCCAGCATTTT.